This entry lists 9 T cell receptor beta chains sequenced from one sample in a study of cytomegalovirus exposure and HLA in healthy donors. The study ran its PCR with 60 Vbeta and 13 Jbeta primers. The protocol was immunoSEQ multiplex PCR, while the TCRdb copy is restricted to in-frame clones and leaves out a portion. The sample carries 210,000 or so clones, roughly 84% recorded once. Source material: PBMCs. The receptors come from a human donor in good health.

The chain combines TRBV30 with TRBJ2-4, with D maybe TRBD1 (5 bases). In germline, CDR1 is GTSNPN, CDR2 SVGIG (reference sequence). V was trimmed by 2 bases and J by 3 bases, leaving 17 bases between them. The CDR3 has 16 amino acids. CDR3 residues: CAWSRKGFDDKNIQYF. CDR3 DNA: TGTGCCTGGAGTCGAAAGGGGTTTGATGACAAAAACATTCAGTACTTC.

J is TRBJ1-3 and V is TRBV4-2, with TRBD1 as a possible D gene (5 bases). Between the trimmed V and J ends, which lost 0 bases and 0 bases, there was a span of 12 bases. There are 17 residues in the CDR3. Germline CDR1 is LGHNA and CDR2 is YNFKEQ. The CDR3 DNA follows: TGTGCCAGCAGCCAAGATTCGGGGGGGAGCTCTGGAAACACCATATATTTT. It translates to CASSQDSGGSSGNTIYF.

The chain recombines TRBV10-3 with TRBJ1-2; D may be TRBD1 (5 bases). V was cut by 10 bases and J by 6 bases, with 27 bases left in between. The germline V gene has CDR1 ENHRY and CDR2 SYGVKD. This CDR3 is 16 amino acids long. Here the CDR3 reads CANLDTNGGVPHGYTF. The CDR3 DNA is TGTGCCAACCTTGACACTAACGGGGGAGTCCCGCATGGCTACACCTTC.

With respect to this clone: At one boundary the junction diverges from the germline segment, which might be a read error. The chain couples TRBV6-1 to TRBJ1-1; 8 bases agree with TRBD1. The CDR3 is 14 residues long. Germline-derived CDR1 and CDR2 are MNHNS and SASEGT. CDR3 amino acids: CAGRGQAPNTEAFF. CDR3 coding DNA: TGTGCCGGCAGGGGACAGGCCCCGAACACTGAAGCTTTCTTT.

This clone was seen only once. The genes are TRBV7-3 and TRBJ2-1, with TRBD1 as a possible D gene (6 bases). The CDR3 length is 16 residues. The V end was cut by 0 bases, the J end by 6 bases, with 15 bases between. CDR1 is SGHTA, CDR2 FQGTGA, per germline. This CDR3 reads CASSLTGAGATNEQFF. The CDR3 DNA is TGTGCCAGCAGCTTAACGGGTGCAGGGGCCACCAATGAGCAGTTCTTC.

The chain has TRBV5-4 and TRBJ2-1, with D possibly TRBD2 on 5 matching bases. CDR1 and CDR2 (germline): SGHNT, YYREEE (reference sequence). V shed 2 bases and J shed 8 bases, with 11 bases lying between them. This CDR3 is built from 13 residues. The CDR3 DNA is TGTGCCAGCAGCTTTATAGGGAGCGATGAGCAGTTCTTC. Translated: CASSFIGSDEQFF.

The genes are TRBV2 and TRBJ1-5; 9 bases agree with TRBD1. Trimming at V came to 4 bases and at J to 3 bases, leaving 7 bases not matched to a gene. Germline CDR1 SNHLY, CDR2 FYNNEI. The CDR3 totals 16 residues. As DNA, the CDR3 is TGTGCCAGCAGTGTAACTGGACAGGGGCTCAATCAGCCCCAGCATTTT. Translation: CASSVTGQGLNQPQHF. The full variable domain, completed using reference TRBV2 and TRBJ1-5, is EPEVTQTPSHQVTQMGQEVILRCVPISNHLYFYWYRQILGQKVEFLVSFYNNEISEKSEIFDDQFSVERPDGSNFTLKIRSTKLEDSAMYFCASSVTGQGLNQPQHFGDGTRLSIL.

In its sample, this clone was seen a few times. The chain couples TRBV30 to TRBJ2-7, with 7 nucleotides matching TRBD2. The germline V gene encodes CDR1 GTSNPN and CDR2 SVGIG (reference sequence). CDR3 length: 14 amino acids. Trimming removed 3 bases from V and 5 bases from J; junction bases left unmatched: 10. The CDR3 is CAWSPSGLGHEQYF. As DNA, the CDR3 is TGTGCCTGGAGCCCCTCTGGACTAGGTCACGAGCAGTACTTC.

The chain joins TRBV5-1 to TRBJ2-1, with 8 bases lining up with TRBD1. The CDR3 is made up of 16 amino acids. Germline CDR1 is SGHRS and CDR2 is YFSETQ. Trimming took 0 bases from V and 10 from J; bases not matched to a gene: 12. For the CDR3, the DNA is TGCGCCAGCAGCTTGGCCGTGGACAGGGCCTCTTTGGAGCAGTTCTTC. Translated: CASSLAVDRASLEQFF.